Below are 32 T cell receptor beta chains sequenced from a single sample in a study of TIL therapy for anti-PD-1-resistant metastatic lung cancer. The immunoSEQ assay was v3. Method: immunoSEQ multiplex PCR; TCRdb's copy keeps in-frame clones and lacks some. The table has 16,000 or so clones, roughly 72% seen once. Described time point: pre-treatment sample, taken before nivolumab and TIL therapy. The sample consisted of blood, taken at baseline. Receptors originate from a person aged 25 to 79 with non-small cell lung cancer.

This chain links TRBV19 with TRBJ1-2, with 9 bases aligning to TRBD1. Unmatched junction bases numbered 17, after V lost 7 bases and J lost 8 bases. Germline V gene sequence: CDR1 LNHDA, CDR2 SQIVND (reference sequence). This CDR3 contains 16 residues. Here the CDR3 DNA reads TGTGCCAGTAATTTCCAACATTACGGGACAGGGAACGGCTACACCTTC. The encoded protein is CASNFQHYGTGNGYTF.

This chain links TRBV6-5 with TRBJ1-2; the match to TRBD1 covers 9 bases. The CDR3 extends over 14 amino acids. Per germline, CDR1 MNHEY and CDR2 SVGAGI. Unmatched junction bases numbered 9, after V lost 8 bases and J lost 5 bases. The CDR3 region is CASGGQGENYGYTF. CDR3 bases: TGTGCCAGCGGGGGACAGGGAGAGAATTATGGCTACACCTTC.

The CDR3 protein is CASSRQGGILQPQHF. The CDR3 region has the DNA TGTGCCAGCTCACGGCAGGGGGGGATTCTTCAGCCCCAGCATTTT. This chain joins TRBV18 and TRBJ1-5; 7 bases align to TRBD1. V lost 4 bases, J lost 6 bases, and 9 bases stayed unmatched. The CDR3 spans 15 residues. The germline CDR1 and CDR2 sequences are KGHSH and LQKENI. The complete variable domain, with remaining parts taken from reference TRBV18 and TRBJ1-5, reads NAGVMQNPRHLVRRRGQEARLRCSPMKGHSHVYWYRQLPEEGLKFMVYLQKENIIDESGMPKERFSAEFPKEGPSILRIQQVVRGDSAAYFCASSRQGGILQPQHFGDGTRLSIL.

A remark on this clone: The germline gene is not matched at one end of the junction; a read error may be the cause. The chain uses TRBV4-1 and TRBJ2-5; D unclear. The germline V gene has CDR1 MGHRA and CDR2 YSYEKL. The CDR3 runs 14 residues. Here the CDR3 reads CASSPSTRQGTQYF. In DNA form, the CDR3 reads TGCGCCAGCAGCCCATCCACTCGCCAAGGGACCCAGTACTTC.

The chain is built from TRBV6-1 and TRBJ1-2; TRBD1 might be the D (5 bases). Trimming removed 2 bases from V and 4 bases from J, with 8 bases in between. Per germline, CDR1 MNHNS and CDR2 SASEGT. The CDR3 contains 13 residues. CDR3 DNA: TGTGCCAGCAGTGAACAGGGTGTCTATGGCTACACCTTC. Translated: CASSEQGVYGYTF.

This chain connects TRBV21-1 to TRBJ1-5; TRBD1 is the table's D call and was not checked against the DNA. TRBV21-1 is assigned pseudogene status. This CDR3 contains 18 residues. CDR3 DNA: TGTGCCAGCAGCAAAGGAGGGGACAGCTCGGCGAGCAATCAGCCCCAGCATTTT. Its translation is CASSKGGDSSASNQPQHF.

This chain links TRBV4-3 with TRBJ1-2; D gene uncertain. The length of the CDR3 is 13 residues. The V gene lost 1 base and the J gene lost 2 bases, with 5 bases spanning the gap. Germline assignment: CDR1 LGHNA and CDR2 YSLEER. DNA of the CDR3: TGCGCCAGCAGCCAAGGGACCAACTATGGCTACACCTTC. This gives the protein CASSQGTNYGYTF.

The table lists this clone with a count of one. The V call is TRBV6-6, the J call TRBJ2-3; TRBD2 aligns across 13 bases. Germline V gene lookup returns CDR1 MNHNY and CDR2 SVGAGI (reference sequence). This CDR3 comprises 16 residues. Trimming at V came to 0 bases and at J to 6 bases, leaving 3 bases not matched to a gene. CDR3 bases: TGTGCCAGCAGTTACTCGATGACTAGCGGGGGGGATACGCAGTATTTT. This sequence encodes CASSYSMTSGGDTQYF.

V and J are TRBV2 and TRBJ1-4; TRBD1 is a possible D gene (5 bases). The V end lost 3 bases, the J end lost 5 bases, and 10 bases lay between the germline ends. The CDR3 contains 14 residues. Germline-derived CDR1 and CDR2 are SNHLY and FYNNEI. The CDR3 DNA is TGTGCCAGCAGTGAGTGGGGGGGGAATGAAAAACTGTTTTTT. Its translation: CASSEWGGNEKLFF.

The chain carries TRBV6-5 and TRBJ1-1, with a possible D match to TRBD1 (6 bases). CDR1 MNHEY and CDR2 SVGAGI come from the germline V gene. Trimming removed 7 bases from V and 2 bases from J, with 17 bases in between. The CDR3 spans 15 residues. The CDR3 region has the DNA TGTGCCAGCACCATACATAGGACAGCCAACACTGAAGCTTTCTTT. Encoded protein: CASTIHRTANTEAFF.

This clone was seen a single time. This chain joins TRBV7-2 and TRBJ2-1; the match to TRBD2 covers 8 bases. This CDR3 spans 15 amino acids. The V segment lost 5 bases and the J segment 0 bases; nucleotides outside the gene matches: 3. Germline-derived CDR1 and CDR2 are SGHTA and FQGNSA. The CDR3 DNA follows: TGTGCCAGCAGCGCCGGGACTAGCTCCTACAATGAGCAGTTCTTC. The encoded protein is CASSAGTSSYNEQFF.

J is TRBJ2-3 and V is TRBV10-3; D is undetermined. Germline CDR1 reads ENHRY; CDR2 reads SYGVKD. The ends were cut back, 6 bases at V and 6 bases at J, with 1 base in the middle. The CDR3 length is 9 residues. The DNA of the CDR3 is TGTGCCATCAGGGATACGCAGTATTTT. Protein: CAIRDTQYF.

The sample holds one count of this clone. The CDR3 here is CASRPTVSDTQYF. The CDR3 DNA reads TGTGCCAGCAGGCCTACGGTTTCAGATACGCAGTATTTT. The genes are TRBV6-5 and TRBJ2-3; D not resolved. Germline CDR1 reads MNHEY; CDR2 reads SVGAGI. The germline V and J ends were trimmed by 6 bases and 4 bases, with 11 bases remaining between them. There are 13 residues in the CDR3.

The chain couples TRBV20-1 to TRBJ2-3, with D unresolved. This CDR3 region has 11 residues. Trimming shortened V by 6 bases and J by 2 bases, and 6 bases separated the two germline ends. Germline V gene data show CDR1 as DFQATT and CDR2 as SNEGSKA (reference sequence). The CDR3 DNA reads TGCAGTGCCACATTCACAGATACGCAGTATTTT. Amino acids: CSATFTDTQYF.

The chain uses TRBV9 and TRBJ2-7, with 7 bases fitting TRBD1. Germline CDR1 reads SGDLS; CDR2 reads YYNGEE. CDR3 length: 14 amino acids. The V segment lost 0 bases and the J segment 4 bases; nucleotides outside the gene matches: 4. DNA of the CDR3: TGTGCCAGCAGCGTAGAGGGACAGTTTTACGAGCAGTACTTC. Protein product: CASSVEGQFYEQYF.

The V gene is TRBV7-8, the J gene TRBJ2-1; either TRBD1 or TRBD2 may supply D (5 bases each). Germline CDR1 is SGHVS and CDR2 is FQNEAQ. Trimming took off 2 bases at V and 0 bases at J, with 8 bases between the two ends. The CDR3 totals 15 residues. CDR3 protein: CASSLWDHSYNEQFF. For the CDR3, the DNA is TGTGCCAGCAGCTTATGGGACCACTCCTACAATGAGCAGTTCTTC.

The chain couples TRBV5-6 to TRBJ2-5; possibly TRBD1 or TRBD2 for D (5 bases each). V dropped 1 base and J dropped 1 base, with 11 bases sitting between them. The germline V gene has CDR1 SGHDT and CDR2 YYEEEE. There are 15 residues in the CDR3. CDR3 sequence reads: CASSLSGRPQETQYF. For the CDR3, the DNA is TGTGCCAGCAGCTTGTCGGGGCGGCCCCAAGAGACCCAGTACTTC.

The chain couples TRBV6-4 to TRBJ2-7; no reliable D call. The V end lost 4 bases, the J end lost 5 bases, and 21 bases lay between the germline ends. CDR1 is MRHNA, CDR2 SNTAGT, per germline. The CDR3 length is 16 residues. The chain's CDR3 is CASSGLQNRGLDEQYF. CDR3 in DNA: TGTGCCAGCAGTGGTCTACAGAATCGTGGCTTAGACGAGCAGTACTTC.

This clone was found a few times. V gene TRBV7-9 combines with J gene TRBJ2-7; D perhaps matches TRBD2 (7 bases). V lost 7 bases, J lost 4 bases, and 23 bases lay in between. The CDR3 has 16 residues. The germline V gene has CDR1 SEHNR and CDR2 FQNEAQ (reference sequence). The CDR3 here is CASTPDRGLAVYEQYF. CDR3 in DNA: TGTGCCAGCACCCCGGACCGGGGGCTAGCGGTATACGAGCAGTACTTC.

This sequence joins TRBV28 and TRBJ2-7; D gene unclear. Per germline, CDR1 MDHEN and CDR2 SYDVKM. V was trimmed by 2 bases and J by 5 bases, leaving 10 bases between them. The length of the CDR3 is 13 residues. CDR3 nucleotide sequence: TGTGCCAGCAGTTTACCCCTCGCCGACGAGCAGTACTTC. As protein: CASSLPLADEQYF.

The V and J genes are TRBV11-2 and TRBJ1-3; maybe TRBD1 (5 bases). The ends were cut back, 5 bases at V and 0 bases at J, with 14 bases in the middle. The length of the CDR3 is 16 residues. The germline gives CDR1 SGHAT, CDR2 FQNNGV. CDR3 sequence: CASSLGTVSSGNTIYF. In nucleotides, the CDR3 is TGTGCCAGCAGCCTAGGGACGGTCAGCTCTGGAAACACCATATATTTT.

The CDR3 loop is CASSAYPYPTDTQYF. The CDR3 DNA is TGTGCCAGCAGTGCCTATCCTTACCCCACAGATACGCAGTATTTT. V is TRBV6-1 and J is TRBJ2-3; no clear D. The germline gives CDR1 MNHNS, CDR2 SASEGT. This CDR3 is 15 amino acids long. V lost 4 bases, J lost 2 bases, and 13 bases lay in between.

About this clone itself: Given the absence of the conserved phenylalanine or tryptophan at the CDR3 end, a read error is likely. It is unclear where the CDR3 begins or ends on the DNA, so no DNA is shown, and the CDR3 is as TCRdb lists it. The CDR3 loop reads CASSYSPGQGASWDQPQHS. The V gene is TRBV21-1, the J gene TRBJ1-5; the table's D call, TRBD1, has no DNA check behind it. TRBV21-1 corresponds to a pseudogene. The length of the CDR3 is 19 amino acids, counting both ends.

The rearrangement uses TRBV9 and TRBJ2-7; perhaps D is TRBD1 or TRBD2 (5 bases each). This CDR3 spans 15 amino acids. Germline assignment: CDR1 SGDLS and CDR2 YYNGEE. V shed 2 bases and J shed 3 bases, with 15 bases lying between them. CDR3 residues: CASSVSGTGLYEQYF. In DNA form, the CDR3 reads TGTGCCAGCAGCGTCTCAGGGACGGGTCTCTACGAGCAGTACTTC.

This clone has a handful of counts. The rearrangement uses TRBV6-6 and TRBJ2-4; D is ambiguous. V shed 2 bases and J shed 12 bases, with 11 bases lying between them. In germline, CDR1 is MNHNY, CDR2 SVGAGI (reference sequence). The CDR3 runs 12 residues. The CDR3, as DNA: TGTGCCAGCAGTTACGTGGCCGTTCCTCAGTACTTC. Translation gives CASSYVAVPQYF.

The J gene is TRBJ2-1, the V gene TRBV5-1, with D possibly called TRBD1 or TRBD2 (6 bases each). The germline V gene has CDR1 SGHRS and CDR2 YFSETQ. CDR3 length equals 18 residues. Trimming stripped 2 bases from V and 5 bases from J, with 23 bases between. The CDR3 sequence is CASSFTLDGGGNNNEQFF. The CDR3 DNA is TGCGCCAGCAGCTTCACTCTGGACGGAGGGGGGAATAACAATGAGCAGTTCTTC.

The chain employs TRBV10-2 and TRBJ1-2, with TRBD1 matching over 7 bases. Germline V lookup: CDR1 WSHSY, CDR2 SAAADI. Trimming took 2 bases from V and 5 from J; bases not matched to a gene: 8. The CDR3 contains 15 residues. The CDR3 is CASSERRQGPYGYTF. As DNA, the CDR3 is TGCGCCAGCAGTGAGCGAAGACAGGGACCTTATGGCTACACCTTC.

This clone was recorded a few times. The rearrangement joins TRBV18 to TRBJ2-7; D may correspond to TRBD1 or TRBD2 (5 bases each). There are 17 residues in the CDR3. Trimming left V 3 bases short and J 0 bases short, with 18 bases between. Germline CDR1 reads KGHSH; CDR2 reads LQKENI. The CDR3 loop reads CASSPGTFFRNSYEQYF. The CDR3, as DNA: TGTGCCAGCTCACCGGGGACCTTTTTTCGGAACTCCTACGAGCAGTACTTC.

The CDR3: CASSVGPRYGYTF. CDR3 DNA: TGTGCCAGCAGTGTCGGACCGCGCTATGGCTACACCTTC. The rearrangement links TRBV6-4 to TRBJ1-2, with D hard to call. V lost 4 bases and J lost 4, with 10 bases in between. The CDR3 sequence is 13 residues long. Germline lookup yields CDR1 MRHNA and CDR2 SNTAGT.

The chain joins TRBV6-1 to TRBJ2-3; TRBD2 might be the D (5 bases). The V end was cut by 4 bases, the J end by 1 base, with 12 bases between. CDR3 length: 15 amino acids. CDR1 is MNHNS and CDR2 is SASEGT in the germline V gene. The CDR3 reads CASSGSTGGTDTQYF. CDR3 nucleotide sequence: TGTGCCAGCAGTGGTTCGACCGGGGGCACAGATACGCAGTATTTT.

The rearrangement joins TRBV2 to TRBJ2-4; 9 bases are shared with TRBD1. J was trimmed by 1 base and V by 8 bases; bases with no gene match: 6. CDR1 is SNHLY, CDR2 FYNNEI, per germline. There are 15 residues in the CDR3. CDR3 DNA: TGTGCCAGCTTAAATGGACAGGGGGCCAAAAACATTCAGTACTTC. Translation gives CASLNGQGAKNIQYF.

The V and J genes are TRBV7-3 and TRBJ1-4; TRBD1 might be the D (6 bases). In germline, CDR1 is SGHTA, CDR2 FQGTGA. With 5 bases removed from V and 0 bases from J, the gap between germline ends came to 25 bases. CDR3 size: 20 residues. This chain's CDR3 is CASSPYNWTVWGTTNEKLFF. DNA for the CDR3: TGTGCCAGCAGCCCTTATAATTGGACAGTTTGGGGGACAACTAATGAAAAACTGTTTTTT.